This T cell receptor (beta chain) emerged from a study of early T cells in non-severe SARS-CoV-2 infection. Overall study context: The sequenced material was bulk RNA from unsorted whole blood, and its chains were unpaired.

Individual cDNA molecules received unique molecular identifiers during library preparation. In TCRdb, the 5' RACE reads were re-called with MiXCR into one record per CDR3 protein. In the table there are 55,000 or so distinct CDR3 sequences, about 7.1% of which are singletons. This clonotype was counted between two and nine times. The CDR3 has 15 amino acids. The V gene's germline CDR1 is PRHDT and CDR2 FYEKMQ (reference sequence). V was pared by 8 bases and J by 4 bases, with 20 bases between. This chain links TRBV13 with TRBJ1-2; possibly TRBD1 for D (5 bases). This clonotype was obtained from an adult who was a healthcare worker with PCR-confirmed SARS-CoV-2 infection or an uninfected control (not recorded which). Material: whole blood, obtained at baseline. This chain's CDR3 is CASLGVEAPAYGYTF. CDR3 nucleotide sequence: TGTGCCAGCTTGGGGGTAGAGGCTCCAGCCTATGGCTACACCTTC.